The 28 T cell receptor beta chains below all came from one sample that was sequenced in a study of Ad26.COV2.S vaccination and SARS-CoV-2 variants. Produced via immunoSEQ multiplex PCR; TCRdb's table is partial and in-frame only. The table shows about 390,000 clones, with 70% to 90% occurring only once. Treatment specified: 15 to 20 received Ad26.COV2.S at low or high dose, single or two shots; roughly five received placebo; per-sample allocation not given. Specimens were obtained on day 63 following the first vaccine or placebo injection. The sample consisted of peripheral blood, taken in a trial of Ad26.COV2.S vaccine versus placebo. The receptor source for this set is a person aged 18 to 65 who received the Ad26.COV2.S COVID-19 vaccine or a placebo.

This chain joins TRBV4-3 and TRBJ1-5; D ambiguous. The CDR3 contains 14 residues. CDR1 and CDR2 (germline): LGHNA, YSLEER. The V gene lost 1 base and the J gene lost 1 base, with 5 bases spanning the gap. The CDR3 spells CASSQAHSNQPQHF. DNA of the CDR3: TGCGCCAGCAGCCAAGCGCACAGCAATCAGCCCCAGCATTTT.

V gene TRBV19 combines with J gene TRBJ1-5, with D hard to call. This CDR3 contains 15 residues. The V gene's germline CDR1 is LNHDA and CDR2 SQIVND (reference sequence). Trimming removed 3 bases from V and 2 bases from J, with 11 bases in between. Here the CDR3 DNA reads TGTGCCAGTAGTATCATAAGAGGAGGCAATCAGCCCCAGCATTTT. Its translation is CASSIIRGGNQPQHF.

The V and J genes are TRBV19 and TRBJ1-1; D unresolved. Per the germline V gene, CDR1 is LNHDA and CDR2 is SQIVND (reference sequence). The length of the CDR3 is 15 residues. V lost 4 bases and J lost 4, with 16 bases in between. CDR3 nucleotide sequence: TGTGCCAGTAGTAAACTCAGTGGGTTAGGCACTGAAGCTTTCTTT. It encodes CASSKLSGLGTEAFF.

The chain couples TRBV15 to TRBJ1-3; 7 nucleotides line up with TRBD1. V shed 4 bases, J shed 7 bases, and the junction held 16 bases outside the gene matches. Germline-derived CDR1 and CDR2 are LNHNV and YYDKDF (reference sequence). This CDR3 comprises 17 residues. CDR3 nucleotides: TGTGCCACCAGCAAGAAGACAGGGTTATATTGGACGAACACCATATATTTT. Translated, it gives CATSKKTGLYWTNTIYF.

The chain employs TRBV5-8 and TRBJ2-1; D gene ambiguous. Trimming pared 0 bases from V and 8 bases from J, leaving 6 bases between. The CDR3 contains 12 residues. Germline V gene sequence: CDR1 SGHTS, CDR2 YDEGEE. CDR3 sequence reads: CASSLVIHEQFF. The CDR3 DNA is TGTGCCAGCAGCTTGGTGATTCATGAGCAGTTCTTC. The full variable domain, rest sourced from reference TRBV5-8 and TRBJ2-1, is EAGVTQSPTHLIKTRGQQATLRCSPISGHTSVYWYQQALGLGLQFLLWYDEGEERNRGNFPPRFSGRQFPNYSSELNVNALELEDSALYLCASSLVIHEQFFGPGTRLTVL.

The genes are TRBV29-1 and TRBJ2-5, with 10 bases fitting TRBD2. The germline gives CDR1 SQVTM, CDR2 ANQGSEA. With 3 bases clipped from V and 1 base from J, the junction kept 5 bases outside the gene matches. The CDR3 is made up of 15 amino acids. The DNA of the CDR3 is TGCAGCGTTGATCCACTAGCGGGGACCCAAGAGACCCAGTACTTC. Translation gives CSVDPLAGTQETQYF.

V is TRBV25-1 and J is TRBJ1-4; a weak D match, TRBD1 (6 bases). CDR3 length: 15 amino acids. Germline CDR1 and CDR2: MGHDK and SYGVNS. Trimming pared 2 bases from V and 7 bases from J, leaving 14 bases between. DNA for the CDR3: TGTGCCAGCAGTGAACGGGGCAGGGGTGGTGAAAAACTGTTTTTT. Translated: CASSERGRGGEKLFF.

CDR3 DNA sequence: TGTGCCAGCAGTCTGAACCCAAAGTATGGCTACACCTTC. Residues: CASSLNPKYGYTF. V and J are TRBV27 and TRBJ1-2, with D unresolved. Deletions cut 5 bases from V and 5 bases from J, with 12 bases between. CDR3 length equals 13 residues. Germline V gene sequence: CDR1 MNHEY, CDR2 SMNVEV (reference sequence).

CDR3 in amino acids: CASGTAGGEWTSGGEEHSYEQYF. CDR3 bases: TGTGCCAGCGGAACGGCCGGAGGTGAGTGGACTAGCGGGGGGGAAGAACACTCCTACGAGCAGTACTTC. J is TRBJ2-7 and V is TRBV27; TRBD2 aligns across 15 bases. This CDR3 has 23 residues. The junction had 26 bases not matched to a gene; V was cut back by 8 bases and J by 0 bases. Per germline, CDR1 MNHEY and CDR2 SMNVEV (reference sequence).

This clone was counted a single time. The chain uses TRBV19 and TRBJ2-7; 7 bases map to TRBD1. The germline CDR1 and CDR2 sequences are LNHDA and SQIVND (reference sequence). Trimming cost V 3 bases and J 3 bases; bases outside gene matches: 8. The CDR3 extends over 15 amino acids. The CDR3 is CASSMFGQGDYEQYF. The CDR3 nucleotides read TGTGCCAGTAGTATGTTTGGGCAGGGGGACTACGAGCAGTACTTC.

This sequence joins TRBV7-9 and TRBJ1-6; tentative D call: TRBD1 (5 bases). Per the germline V gene, CDR1 is SEHNR and CDR2 is FQNEAQ (reference sequence). CDR3 length: 14 residues. The V and J ends lost 4 bases and 7 bases respectively, with 11 bases between them. The CDR3 nucleotides read TGTGCCAGCAGCTCCAGGGCTTGGAATTCACCCCTCCACTTT. Its translation: CASSSRAWNSPLHF. The variable domain in full, completed from reference TRBV7-9 and TRBJ1-6, reads DTGVSQNPRHKITKRGQNVTFRCDPISEHNRLYWYRQTLGQGPEFLTYFQNEAQLEKSRLLSDRFSAERPKGSFSTLEIQRTEQGDSAMYLCASSSRAWNSPLHFGNGTRLTVT.

V is TRBV7-2 and J is TRBJ2-2; perhaps TRBD1 as D (6 bases). The CDR3 sequence is 15 residues long. Germline values: CDR1 SGHTA, CDR2 FQGNSA. Trimming cost V 3 bases and J 2 bases, with 10 bases left between them. As DNA, the CDR3 is TGTGCCAGCAGCTTCAAGGGGGATAACACCGGGGAGCTGTTTTTT. Translated: CASSFKGDNTGELFF.

The genes are TRBV9 and TRBJ1-6; D perhaps matches TRBD1 (5 bases). Germline CDR1 is SGDLS and CDR2 is YYNGEE. The CDR3 extends over 13 amino acids. V gave up 5 bases and J gave up 7 bases, with 10 bases separating them. The CDR3 DNA sequence: TGTGCCAGCAGTGGGACGGGGAATTCACCCCTCCACTTT. Translation: CASSGTGNSPLHF.

The rearrangement links TRBV19 to TRBJ1-4; D perhaps matches TRBD1 (5 bases). With 3 bases removed from V and 8 bases from J, the gap between germline ends came to 16 bases. The germline CDR1 and CDR2 sequences are LNHDA and SQIVND (reference sequence). There are 15 residues in the CDR3. The CDR3 is CASSISAGWKEKLFF. CDR3 DNA: TGTGCCAGTAGTATTTCGGCAGGGTGGAAGGAAAAACTGTTTTTT.

The chain combines TRBV11-2 with TRBJ2-1, with 7 bases lining up with TRBD2. V was pared by 4 bases and J by 9 bases, with 12 bases of the junction left unmatched. Germline CDR1 SGHAT, CDR2 FQNNGV. The CDR3 sequence is 15 residues long. The CDR3 bases are TGTGCCAGCAGCTCACCGGCTAGCGGCTTGAGTGAGCAGTTCTTC. Amino acid sequence: CASSSPASGLSEQFF.

This chain connects TRBV2 to TRBJ1-5, with D uncertain. V shed 8 bases and J shed 3 bases, with 14 bases lying between them. The CDR3 covers 14 residues. The germline V gene has CDR1 SNHLY and CDR2 FYNNEI. Here the CDR3 reads CASSMVVNNQPQHF. CDR3 in DNA: TGTGCCAGCTCTATGGTAGTGAACAATCAGCCCCAGCATTTT.

The chain has TRBV4-3 and TRBJ1-1; perhaps TRBD1 as D (5 bases). Germline CDR1 LGHNA, CDR2 YSLEER. The germline V and J ends were trimmed by 0 bases and 5 bases, with 19 bases remaining between them. CDR3 length equals 17 residues. This chain's CDR3 is CASSQEVFGTVRTEAFF. CDR3 DNA sequence: TGCGCCAGCAGCCAAGAGGTCTTCGGGACCGTTAGGACTGAAGCTTTCTTT.

The chain joins TRBV29-1 to TRBJ1-3; TRBD1 aligns across 9 bases. J was trimmed by 6 bases and V by 6 bases; bases with no gene match: 6. CDR1 SQVTM and CDR2 ANQGSEA come from the germline V gene. The CDR3 has 13 residues. CDR3: CSVQLQGANTIYF. DNA for the CDR3: TGCAGCGTCCAACTACAGGGGGCAAACACCATATATTTT.

The rearrangement joins TRBV19 to TRBJ2-5; D remains unclear. V lost 5 bases, J lost 4 bases, and 23 bases lay in between. CDR3 size: 17 residues. Germline V gives CDR1 LNHDA, CDR2 SQIVND (reference sequence). CDR3: CASSARLDERWAETQYF. CDR3 nucleotide sequence: TGTGCCAGTAGTGCCCGACTCGACGAGAGATGGGCAGAGACCCAGTACTTC.

The V and J genes are TRBV10-3 and TRBJ2-1, with D perhaps being TRBD1 or TRBD2 (6 bases each). CDR1 and CDR2 (germline): ENHRY, SYGVKD. The CDR3 sequence is 13 residues long. Trimming left V 9 bases short and J 6 bases short, with 15 bases between. CDR3 in DNA: TGTGCCATGCGGGGACACTCGTCCAATGAGCAGTTCTTC. It is translated as CAMRGHSSNEQFF.

As to this clone: One end of the junction does not line up with germline, which may come from a read error. The chain employs TRBV3-1 (or the pseudogene TRBV3-2) and TRBJ2-1; 13 bases match TRBD2. CDR1 and CDR2 from the germline V gene are LGHDT and YNNKEL (reference sequence). This CDR3 region has 15 residues. DNA for the CDR3: TGTGCCAGCAGCCAAGATCCAACTAGCGGGGGGGTTCGCCTCTTC. It translates to CASSQDPTSGGVRLF.

This sequence joins TRBV7-2 and TRBJ2-1; 8 positions agree with TRBD1. V trimming: 2 bases; J trimming: 2 bases; junction bases outside the gene matches: 2. Germline CDR1 is SGHTA and CDR2 is FQGNSA. This CDR3 is built from 15 residues. In nucleotides, the CDR3 is TGTGCCAGCAGCTTAAGGGACAGGCCCTACAATGAGCAGTTCTTC. Protein sequence: CASSLRDRPYNEQFF.

V usage is TRBV29-1 and J usage is TRBJ2-5; 8 positions agree with TRBD1. V was clipped by 2 bases and J by 2 bases; unmatched bases: 4. Germline loops: CDR1 SQVTM, CDR2 ANQGSEA. The CDR3 has 14 amino acids. CDR3 nucleotides: TGCAGCGTTGAAAAGGGGACAGGTCAAGAGACCCAGTACTTC. Amino acids: CSVEKGTGQETQYF.

The chain links TRBV5-4 to TRBJ2-2; D uncertain. The V and J ends lost 0 bases and 0 bases respectively, with 6 bases between them. Looked up from germline, CDR1 is SGHNT and CDR2 is YYREEE (reference sequence). This CDR3 has 15 amino acids. The chain's CDR3 is CASSLETANTGELFF. The CDR3 region has the DNA TGTGCCAGCAGCTTGGAGACCGCGAACACCGGGGAGCTGTTTTTT.

The chain uses TRBV25-1 and TRBJ1-6, with D hard to call. The CDR3 runs 14 residues. Germline CDR1 MGHDK, CDR2 SYGVNS. Trimming removed 3 bases at V and 10 bases at J, with 13 bases between. CDR3 in DNA: TGTGCCAGCAGTGAGGGCACCGGAGGCTCACCCCTCCACTTT. It yields the protein CASSEGTGGSPLHF. Combining the CDR3 with reference TRBV25-1 and TRBJ1-6 gives the whole variable domain EADIYQTPRYLVIGTGKKITLECSQTMGHDKMYWYQQDPGMELHLIHYSYGVNSTEKGDLSSESTVSRIRTEHFPLTLESARPSHTSQYLCASSEGTGGSPLHFGNGTRLTVT.

The rearrangement joins TRBV5-4 to TRBJ2-5, with D tentatively TRBD2 (5 bases). Germline lookup yields CDR1 SGHNT and CDR2 YYREEE (reference sequence). With 0 bases removed from V and 5 bases from J, the gap between germline ends came to 8 bases. The CDR3 sequence is 13 residues long. The CDR3 region is CASSLEGGETQYF. The CDR3 nucleotides are TGTGCCAGCAGCTTGGAGGGCGGGGAGACCCAGTACTTC.

The V and J genes are TRBV29-1 and TRBJ1-5; D not resolved. CDR1 and CDR2 (germline): SQVTM, ANQGSEA. This CDR3 region has 13 residues. V lost 4 bases and J 4 bases, leaving 11 bases between the germline ends. Here the CDR3 DNA reads TGCAGCGTTGTTGAGGACGGAAATCAGCCCCAGCATTTT. Its translation: CSVVEDGNQPQHF.

V and J are TRBV18 and TRBJ1-1, with D tentatively TRBD1 (5 bases). Germline lookup yields CDR1 KGHSH and CDR2 LQKENI. Between the trimmed V and J ends, which lost 3 bases and 3 bases, there was a span of 14 bases. The CDR3 has 15 residues. The CDR3 reads CASSPSGAEYTEAFF. The CDR3 DNA reads as TGTGCCAGCTCACCCTCTGGGGCAGAGTACACTGAAGCTTTCTTT.